The rows below give T cell receptor beta chains drawn from one sample of a study of CD8 T cells in ankylosing spondylitis. In TCRdb, the 5' RACE reads were re-called with MiXCR into one record per CDR3 protein. The table records about 330,000 distinct CDR3 sequences, around 7.6% of them present only once. Sequences were obtained from blood, either unsorted or a sorted T cell fraction (not recorded which). Receptors were obtained from a male donor with ankylosing spondylitis. The CDR3 runs from the conserved cysteine through the conserved F or W. Fields, in order: J gene, V gene, D gene, clone size, CDR3 protein, CDR3 DNA. The D gene is left open where the match is weak. Clone size, where shown, is once, few, many, or a class for clones that have expanded.

J: TRBJ2-6; V: TRBV12-3/TRBV12-4; D: .; size: .; CDR3: CASSLIGTLFSGANVLTF; DNA: TGTGCCAGCAGTTTAATAGGGACGCTTTTCTCTGGGGCCAACGTCCTGACTTTC
J: TRBJ2-3; V: TRBV20-1; D: TRBD2; size: .; CDR3: CSASPLAGGPDTQYF; DNA: TGCAGTGCTAGCCCATTAGCGGGAGGGCCGGATACGCAGTATTTT
J: TRBJ2-7; V: TRBV12-3/TRBV12-4; D: TRBD2; size: .; CDR3: CASRTGTSGSYEQYF; DNA: TGTGCCAGCAGAACCGGGACTAGCGGGAGCTACGAGCAGTACTTC
J: TRBJ2-2; V: TRBV11-2; D: TRBD2; size: few; CDR3: CASSKPPGLGTGELFF; DNA: TGTGCCAGCAGCAAACCTCCGGGACTAGGGACCGGGGAGCTGTTTTTT
J: TRBJ2-3; V: TRBV28; D: .; size: many; CDR3: CASSPRSGTDTQYF; DNA: TGTGCCAGCAGCCCTAGGAGCGGCACAGATACGCAGTATTTT
J: TRBJ1-5; V: TRBV3-1; D: .; size: many; CDR3: CASSQATAQPQHF; DNA: TGTGCCAGCAGCCAGGCGACAGCTCAGCCCCAGCATTTT
J: TRBJ2-7; V: TRBV7-9; D: .; size: many; CDR3: CASSRGYEQYF; DNA: TGCGCCAGCAGCAGAGGATACGAGCAGTACTTC
J: TRBJ2-7; V: TRBV7-2; D: TRBD2; size: .; CDR3: CASSLAGGSEVQYF; DNA: TGTGCCAGCAGCTTAGCGGGCGGGAGTGAGGTGCAGTACTTC
J: TRBJ2-2; V: TRBV27; D: TRBD2; size: many; CDR3: CASSKGLAGPNTGELFF; DNA: TGTGCCAGCAGTAAGGGACTAGCGGGACCGAACACCGGGGAGCTGTTTTTT
J: TRBJ1-4; V: TRBV11-1; D: TRBD1; size: many; CDR3: CASSSRTYRDRENEKLFF; DNA: TGTGCCAGCAGCTCCCGAACGTACCGGGACAGGGAAAATGAAAAACTGTTTTTT
J: TRBJ2-1; V: TRBV20-1; D: TRBD2; size: .; CDR3: CSAPGLAGVNEQFF; DNA: TGCAGTGCCCCAGGACTAGCGGGAGTGAATGAGCAGTTCTTC
J: TRBJ2-1; V: TRBV25-1; D: TRBD2; size: .; CDR3: CASTSGRVYNEQFF; DNA: TGTGCCAGCACCAGCGGGAGGGTTTACAATGAGCAGTTCTTC
J: TRBJ1-1; V: TRBV11-2; D: .; size: many; CDR3: CASSLNYQVLMNTEAFF; DNA: TGTGCCAGCAGCTTAAACTACCAGGTCCTTATGAACACTGAAGCTTTCTTT
J: TRBJ2-1; V: TRBV7-2; D: .; size: many; CDR3: CASKSREYGYNEQFF; DNA: TGTGCCAGCAAAAGCAGAGAGTATGGCTACAATGAGCAGTTCTTC
J: TRBJ1-2; V: TRBV7-9; D: .; size: .; CDR3: CASSLRVSSRGNYGYTF; DNA: TGTGCCAGCAGCTTACGGGTCAGTTCCAGGGGTAACTATGGCTACACCTTC
J: TRBJ2-5; V: TRBV7-9; D: .; size: .; CDR3: CASSSQRGQETQYF; DNA: TGTGCCAGCAGCTCCCAAAGGGGCCAAGAGACCCAGTACTTC
J: TRBJ1-5; V: TRBV20-1; D: .; size: once; CDR3: CSATDGSNQPQHF; DNA: TGCAGTGCTACGGACGGTAGCAATCAGCCCCAGCATTTT
J: TRBJ1-1; V: TRBV20-1; D: .; size: .; CDR3: CSTTLAEAFF; DNA: TGCAGTACTACTCTCGCTGAAGCTTTCTTT
J: TRBJ1-1; V: TRBV18; D: .; size: .; CDR3: CASSRDFQNTEAFF; DNA: TGTGCCAGCTCACGGGACTTTCAGAACACTGAAGCTTTCTTT
J: TRBJ2-7; V: TRBV29-1; D: .; size: .; CDR3: CSAAERGFFYEQYF; DNA: TGCAGCGCCGCTGAGAGGGGTTTCTTCTACGAGCAGTACTTC
J: TRBJ2-7; V: TRBV4-2; D: TRBD2; size: .; CDR3: CASSQESRGRSYEQYF; DNA: TGTGCCAGCAGCCAAGAGAGTCGCGGGAGGTCCTACGAGCAGTACTTC
J: TRBJ2-7; V: TRBV6-2/TRBV6-3; D: TRBD1; size: many; CDR3: CASRVRDSSYEQYF; DNA: TGTGCCAGCAGGGTCCGGGACAGTTCCTACGAGCAGTACTTC
J: TRBJ2-1; V: TRBV20-1; D: .; size: few; CDR3: CSAGGTANLNEQFF; DNA: TGCAGTGCGGGCGGGACAGCTAATTTAAATGAGCAGTTCTTC